The 28 T cell receptor beta chains reported below all come from one sample, sequenced in a study of blood T cell repertoires in COVID-19. This table comes from immunoSEQ multiplex PCR, and its TCRdb copy is limited to in-frame clones, with some not included. In the table there are 150,000 or so clones, 90% to 95% of which are singletons. The sequencing sample was made of peripheral blood. The source is a woman between 50 and 59 years old with acute or convalescent COVID-19.

The rearrangement links TRBV4-1 to TRBJ2-1, with 13 bases aligning to TRBD2. J gave up 4 bases and V 4 bases, and 10 bases lay outside the gene matches. This CDR3 has 18 amino acids. Germline V gene lookup returns CDR1 MGHRA and CDR2 YSYEKL. This chain's CDR3 is CASSRLAGGVFSYNEQFF. The CDR3 region has the DNA TGCGCCAGCAGCCGACTAGCGGGGGGCGTTTTCTCTTACAATGAGCAGTTCTTC.

This clone was picked up one time. The V call is TRBV3-1 (or the pseudogene TRBV3-2), the J call TRBJ2-7; TRBD1 might be the D (5 bases). Trimming removed 1 base at V and 7 bases at J, with 5 bases between. CDR1 is LGHDT and CDR2 is YNNKEL in the germline V gene (reference sequence). The CDR3 length is 11 residues. DNA for the CDR3: TGTGCCAGCAGCCAAGGGACAGAGCAGTACTTC. This sequence encodes CASSQGTEQYF.

The chain links TRBV7-9 to TRBJ2-2; D is perhaps TRBD1 (5 bases). V was clipped by 2 bases and J by 3 bases, with 13 bases between them. CDR1 is SEHNR and CDR2 is FQNEAQ in the germline V gene (reference sequence). The length of the CDR3 is 16 residues. CDR3 in amino acids: CASSLRGRADTGELFF. Written as DNA, the CDR3 is TGTGCCAGCAGCTTAAGGGGCAGGGCGGACACCGGGGAGCTGTTTTTT.

V usage is TRBV5-4 and J usage is TRBJ2-7; 10 bases align to TRBD2. With V trimmed by 3 bases and J by 1 base, 1 base remained unmatched. Germline V CDR1 and CDR2: SGHNT, YYREEE (reference sequence). This CDR3 is built from 14 residues. The CDR3 region has the DNA TGTGCCAGCAGCTCGACTAGCGGGTCCTACGAGCAGTACTTC. Translation gives CASSSTSGSYEQYF. The entire variable domain, with the rest obtained from reference TRBV5-4 and TRBJ2-7, is as follows: ETGVTQSPTHLIKTRGQQVTLRCSSQSGHNTVSWYQQALGQGPQFIFQYYREEENGRGNFPPRFSGLQFPNYSSELNVNALELDDSALYLCASSSTSGSYEQYFGPGTRLTVT.

J is TRBJ1-1 and V is TRBV5-1, with 8 bases aligning to TRBD1. Germline V gene data show CDR1 as SGHRS and CDR2 as YFSETQ. The J segment lost 0 bases and the V segment lost 2 bases, leaving 12 bases of the junction unmatched. CDR3 length equals 18 residues. The CDR3 bases are TGCGCCAGCAGCTTACTCCCGGACAGGGCAGGGATGAACACTGAAGCTTTCTTT. It translates to CASSLLPDRAGMNTEAFF.

The gene calls are TRBV30 and TRBJ2-2; 9 bases are shared with TRBD2. This CDR3 is built from 17 residues. Trimming at V came to 1 base and at J to 4 bases, leaving 10 bases not matched to a gene. CDR1 is GTSNPN and CDR2 is SVGIG in the germline V gene (reference sequence). This chain's CDR3 is CAWSGGSGSGITGELFF. For the CDR3, the DNA is TGTGCCTGGAGTGGGGGTAGCGGGAGTGGTATCACCGGGGAGCTGTTTTTT.

V and J are TRBV5-6 and TRBJ2-7, with a weak D call TRBD1 (6 bases). The germline V gene has CDR1 SGHDT and CDR2 YYEEEE. V lost 3 bases and J 1 base, leaving 17 bases between the germline ends. The CDR3 spans 16 residues. The CDR3 sequence is CASSYTQGSFSYEQYF. The CDR3 bases are TGTGCCAGCAGCTACACACAGGGATCTTTTTCCTACGAGCAGTACTTC.

The chain couples TRBV18 to TRBJ1-4; tentatively, D is TRBD1 (5 bases). There are 15 residues in the CDR3. Germline CDR1 is KGHSH and CDR2 is LQKENI. Between the trimmed V and J ends, which lost 6 bases and 6 bases, there was a span of 17 bases. CDR3 sequence: CASSPGTIPHEKLFF. CDR3 nucleotides: TGTGCCAGCTCTCCGGGGACTATTCCCCATGAAAAACTGTTTTTT.

The rearrangement links TRBV7-9 to TRBJ1-1; TRBD1 matches 8 bases. CDR3 size: 16 residues. Trimming took 6 bases from V and 1 from J; bases not matched to a gene: 10. Looked up from germline, CDR1 is SEHNR and CDR2 is FQNEAQ (reference sequence). CDR3 bases: TGTGCCAGCAGGCAATCAGGGGGCGGAGAGAACACTGAAGCTTTCTTT. Translation gives CASRQSGGGENTEAFF.

The rearrangement uses TRBV6-9 and TRBJ1-3, with TRBD1 identical over 7 bases. This CDR3 has 16 residues. V lost 1 base and J lost 0; bases outside the gene matches: 3. The germline V gene has CDR1 MNHGY and CDR2 SVAAGI. The CDR3: CASSYWTGDSGNTIYF. The CDR3 DNA follows: TGTGCCAGCAGTTATTGGACAGGAGACTCTGGAAACACCATATATTTT.

This clone was counted a few times. This chain uses TRBV27 with TRBJ2-3; a weak D match, TRBD1 (6 bases). The germline gives CDR1 MNHEY, CDR2 SMNVEV (reference sequence). The V end lost 4 bases, the J end lost 2 bases, and 16 bases lay between the germline ends. The CDR3 is 16 residues long. CDR3 sequence (DNA): TGTGCCAGCAGTTCCGACCTCGGACAGTACACAGATACGCAGTATTTT. It codes for CASSSDLGQYTDTQYF.

The J gene is TRBJ1-2, the V gene TRBV19; 9 bases map to TRBD1. V shed 5 bases and J 7 bases; nucleotides not matched to a gene: 8. CDR3 size: 14 residues. Germline CDR1 reads LNHDA; CDR2 reads SQIVND (reference sequence). The CDR3 nucleotides are TGTGCCAGTAGTCCCCGGGACAGGGCCGGTGGCTACACCTTC. This encodes CASSPRDRAGGYTF.

The chain joins TRBV12-5 to TRBJ1-1; the D is unclear. The CDR3 loop spans 12 amino acids. The V end lost 2 bases, the J end lost 8 bases, and 9 bases lay between the germline ends. Germline lookup yields CDR1 LGHNT and CDR2 FRNRAP. The CDR3 sequence: CASGLRGNEAFF. In DNA form, the CDR3 reads TGTGCTAGTGGTTTGCGAGGAAACGAAGCTTTCTTT.

This clone was recorded only once. The J gene is TRBJ2-2, the V gene TRBV24-1; 8 nucleotides match TRBD1. The CDR3 length is 15 residues. V shed 7 bases and J 1 base; nucleotides not matched to a gene: 4. The germline V gene encodes CDR1 KGHDR and CDR2 SFDVKD. Written as DNA, the CDR3 is TGTGCCACCAGCCCGGACAGGGAGAACACCGGGGAGCTGTTTTTT. Its translation is CATSPDRENTGELFF.

The chain joins TRBV3-1 (or the pseudogene TRBV3-2) to TRBJ2-7, with 11 nucleotides matching TRBD2. The CDR3 length is 15 residues. Germline CDR1 and CDR2: LGHDT and YNNKEL (reference sequence). Trimming removed 2 bases from V and 7 bases from J; junction bases left unmatched: 7. CDR3 bases: TGTGCCAGCAGCCAAACCGGGACTAGCGGACTTGAGCAGTACTTC. It encodes CASSQTGTSGLEQYF.

The chain uses TRBV7-9 and TRBJ1-1; D remains ambiguous. Trimming removed 2 bases at V and 8 bases at J, with 6 bases between. The CDR3 length is 11 residues. The germline V gene encodes CDR1 SEHNR and CDR2 FQNEAQ (reference sequence). The CDR3 DNA reads as TGTGCCAGCAGCTTACGAGTCGAAGCTTTCTTT. Translated, it gives CASSLRVEAFF.

This clone has only one observation. For the CDR3, the DNA is TGTGCCTGGAGTGTACTGTCAAGGGGAAGATCCTACGAGCAGTACTTC. Encoded protein: CAWSVLSRGRSYEQYF. The gene calls are TRBV30 and TRBJ2-7; D possibly corresponds to TRBD1 (5 bases). The CDR3 contains 16 residues. Deletions cut 0 bases from V and 1 base from J, with 16 bases between. Germline CDR1 reads GTSNPN; CDR2 reads SVGIG (reference sequence).

The chain joins TRBV15 to TRBJ2-7; TRBD1 matches 10 bases. After removal of 5 bases from V and 12 bases from J, the junction contained 10 bases not matched to a gene. Germline CDR1 LNHNV, CDR2 YYDKDF (reference sequence). The CDR3 runs 13 residues. The CDR3 is CATSGPDRGVSYF. The DNA of the CDR3 is TGTGCCACCAGCGGACCGGACAGGGGGGTTTCGTACTTC.

V usage is TRBV30 and J usage is TRBJ2-1; no clear D. CDR1 and CDR2 from the germline V gene are GTSNPN and SVGIG (reference sequence). With 4 bases removed from V and 0 bases from J, the gap between germline ends came to 13 bases. The CDR3 spans 15 residues. The CDR3 coding sequence is TGTGCCTGGATAGTCCGCGAGAGCTCCTACAATGAGCAGTTCTTC. Translated, it gives CAWIVRESSYNEQFF.

This sequence joins TRBV4-1 and TRBJ1-4, with a possible D match to TRBD1 (6 bases). Germline lookup yields CDR1 MGHRA and CDR2 YSYEKL. The CDR3 sequence is 17 residues long. With 1 base removed from V and 7 bases from J, the gap between germline ends came to 19 bases. CDR3 in DNA: TGCGCCAGCAGCCAAGTACGGGGGGGCGAGAGACTTGAAAAACTGTTTTTT. Protein: CASSQVRGGERLEKLFF.

This clone was picked up a small number of times. V and J are TRBV9 and TRBJ1-5; no clear D. The germline V gene encodes CDR1 SGDLS and CDR2 YYNGEE. This CDR3 is 14 amino acids long. V was clipped by 0 bases and J by 0 bases, with 4 bases between them. The CDR3 loop is CASSVGNSNQPQHF. CDR3 nucleotides: TGTGCCAGCAGCGTAGGTAATAGCAATCAGCCCCAGCATTTT.

The chain has TRBV30 and TRBJ2-1, with 9 bases matching TRBD2. J gave up 7 bases and V 0 bases, and 10 bases lay outside the gene matches. Germline assignment: CDR1 GTSNPN and CDR2 SVGIG (reference sequence). The CDR3 covers 16 residues. DNA for the CDR3: TGTGCCTGGAGTGTACGACGAGCGGGGGGAGTGAATGAGCAGTTCTTC. This codes for CAWSVRRAGGVNEQFF.

The V call is TRBV6-4, the J call TRBJ1-1; D not certain. The CDR3 runs to 14 residues. Germline CDR1 reads MRHNA; CDR2 reads SNTAGT. V dropped 4 bases and J dropped 7 bases, with 16 bases sitting between them. In DNA form, the CDR3 reads TGTGCCAGCAGTGTGTCAAGGGCACGGGGTGAAGCTTTCTTT. Its translation is CASSVSRARGEAFF.

The chain has TRBV6-2 or TRBV6-3 and TRBJ1-5; 10 bases agree with TRBD1. The V gene end was trimmed by 0 bases and the J gene end by 4 bases; junction bases not matched to a gene: 9. CDR1 MNHEY and CDR2 SVGEGT come from the germline V gene. This CDR3 is built from 18 residues. CDR3 sequence (DNA): TGTGCCAGCAGTTACTCAGGGACAGGGGTTACTGGGAATCAGCCCCAGCATTTT. This codes for CASSYSGTGVTGNQPQHF.

This clone was seen a handful of times. Other DNA sequences in this specimen translate into the identical CDR3. This sequence joins TRBV5-1 and TRBJ2-5; possible D gene TRBD1, 6 bases. Germline CDR1 is SGHRS and CDR2 is YFSETQ. V was trimmed by 2 bases and J by 2 bases, leaving 7 bases between them. CDR3 size: 13 residues. Written as DNA, the CDR3 is TGCGCCAGCAGCTTACAGGGACAAGAGACCCAGTACTTC. Translation: CASSLQGQETQYF.

This clone was seen once. The V and J genes are TRBV6-1 and TRBJ1-3, with no clear D. This CDR3 is built from 15 residues. Germline CDR1 and CDR2: MNHNS and SASEGT. V lost 3 bases, J lost 9 bases, and 18 bases lay in between. CDR3 DNA: TGTGCCAGCAGTGAGTCGCAACAGTTTCAGAGCACCATATATTTT. Amino acid sequence: CASSESQQFQSTIYF.

V usage is TRBV20-1 and J usage is TRBJ2-3; maybe TRBD1 (6 bases). Germline CDR1 and CDR2: DFQATT and SNEGSKA (reference sequence). The CDR3 runs 15 residues. Trimming pared 3 bases from V and 0 bases from J, leaving 13 bases between. For the CDR3, the DNA is TGCAGTGCTAGTGCCGGGACATCTAGCACAGATACGCAGTATTTT. The encoded protein is CSASAGTSSTDTQYF.

V is TRBV7-2 and J is TRBJ2-1; 8 nucleotides match TRBD2. The V gene end was trimmed by 11 bases and the J gene end by 5 bases; junction bases not matched to a gene: 2. The germline V gene has CDR1 SGHTA and CDR2 FQGNSA. CDR3 length equals 11 residues. The CDR3 is CALGGDNEQFF. CDR3 bases: TGTGCCCTCGGGGGGGACAATGAGCAGTTCTTC.